One sample yielded the 27 T cell receptor beta chains listed below, sequenced in a study of shared clonotypes between healthy human individuals. Using immunoSEQ multiplex PCR, the repertoire was profiled, and TCRdb retains in-frame clones only, with some absent. The sample carries 950,000 to 1,300,000 clones, roughly 80% recorded once. Sequencing was performed on memory CD4+ T cells sorted from blood. The subset denotes: CD45RA-negative fraction. The receptors originated from a man in his late teens or twenties in good health.

CDR3 sequence (DNA): TGCAGCGCCGCCGGCGCTGAAAAACTGTTTTTT. The encoded protein is CSAAGAEKLFF. The V and J genes are TRBV29-1 and TRBJ1-4, with D uncertain. Trimming took 7 bases from V and 7 from J, leaving 10 bases between them. Germline-derived CDR1 and CDR2 are SQVTM and ANQGSEA. This CDR3 has 11 amino acids.

V is TRBV14 and J is TRBJ2-5; D could derive from TRBD1 or TRBD2 (5 bases each). CDR1 and CDR2 (germline): SGHDN, FVKESK. The CDR3 spans 13 residues. Trimming cost V 4 bases and J 5 bases, with 11 bases left between them. CDR3 amino acids: CASSRGIWETQYF. In nucleotides, the CDR3 is TGTGCCAGCAGCCGGGGGATTTGGGAGACCCAGTACTTC.

The rearrangement joins TRBV11-2 to TRBJ1-1, with a weak D call TRBD1 (6 bases). CDR3 length: 15 amino acids. V was cut by 5 bases and J by 2 bases, with 15 bases left in between. Germline V gives CDR1 SGHAT, CDR2 FQNNGV. CDR3 region: CASSVRGALNTEAFF. CDR3 sequence (DNA): TGTGCCAGCAGCGTTAGGGGGGCCCTAAACACTGAAGCTTTCTTT.

The V call is TRBV27, the J call TRBJ1-2; D gene uncertain. This CDR3 is built from 12 residues. Germline assignment: CDR1 MNHEY and CDR2 SMNVEV (reference sequence). With 6 bases removed from V and 5 bases from J, the gap between germline ends came to 10 bases. The CDR3 DNA reads TGTGCCAGCAGAGATCCCGGGTATGGCTACACCTTC. Protein sequence: CASRDPGYGYTF.

In its sample, this clone was seen many times. The rearrangement links TRBV10-2 to TRBJ2-2, with D hard to call. Trimming removed 1 base from V and 4 bases from J, with 4 bases in between. The V gene's germline CDR1 is WSHSY and CDR2 SAAADI. The CDR3 covers 13 residues. In DNA form, the CDR3 reads TGCGCCAGCAGTGAGTTGGCCACCGGGGAGCTGTTTTTT. It translates to CASSELATGELFF.

This clone has only a few counts. This chain connects TRBV19 to TRBJ2-3, with D maybe TRBD1 (5 bases). V gave up 3 bases and J gave up 5 bases, with 12 bases separating them. CDR3 size: 14 residues. Germline loops: CDR1 LNHDA, CDR2 SQIVND (reference sequence). The CDR3 region is CASSMVDRGDTQYF. The CDR3 DNA follows: TGTGCCAGTAGTATGGTAGACAGAGGAGATACGCAGTATTTT. Based on the CDR3 plus reference TRBV19 and TRBJ2-3, the full variable domain is DGGITQSPKYLFRKEGQNVTLSCEQNLNHDAMYWYRQDPGQGLRLIYYSQIVNDFQKGDIAEGYSVSREKKESFPLTVTSAQKNPTAFYLCASSMVDRGDTQYFGPGTRLTVL.

This clone was detected only once. The V and J genes are TRBV19 and TRBJ1-3; D unresolved. Trimming stripped 9 bases from V and 0 bases from J, with 18 bases between. Looked up from germline, CDR1 is LNHDA and CDR2 is SQIVND (reference sequence). CDR3 length: 16 residues. The CDR3 loop reads CASTTPKTNSGNTIYF. CDR3 nucleotides: TGTGCCAGCACTACCCCCAAGACCAACTCTGGAAACACCATATATTTT.

The chain uses TRBV4-3 and TRBJ2-1; D is unclear. There are 13 residues in the CDR3. Between the trimmed V and J ends, which lost 4 bases and 4 bases, there was a span of 8 bases. Germline CDR1 reads LGHNA; CDR2 reads YSLEER. The CDR3 protein is CASSREGYNEQFF. The CDR3 DNA reads as TGCGCCAGCAGCCGAGAAGGATACAATGAGCAGTTCTTC.

There are many counts of this clone. The chain couples TRBV5-1 to TRBJ2-2; D is perhaps TRBD2 (5 bases). In germline, CDR1 is SGHRS, CDR2 YFSETQ. CDR3 size: 14 residues. V lost 4 bases, J lost 6 bases, and 13 bases lay in between. The CDR3 region has the DNA TGCGCCAGCAGCCCCCGAACGGGGTCCGGGGAGCTGTTTTTT. Residues: CASSPRTGSGELFF. Complete variable domain (other parts from reference TRBV5-1 and TRBJ2-2): KAGVTQTPRYLIKTRGQQVTLSCSPISGHRSVSWYQQTPGQGLQFLFEYFSETQRNKGNFPGRFSGRQFSNSRSEMNVSTLELGDSALYLCASSPRTGSGELFFGEGSRLTVL.

The gene calls are TRBV9 and TRBJ2-7; D gene ambiguous. The CDR3 totals 14 residues. Trimming removed 4 bases at V and 0 bases at J, with 11 bases between. In germline, CDR1 is SGDLS, CDR2 YYNGEE. The DNA for the CDR3 is TGTGCCAGCAGCCCTTGGATTAGCTCCTACGAGCAGTACTTC. Translating it yields CASSPWISSYEQYF.

The rearrangement links TRBV5-4 to TRBJ2-1, with 14 nucleotides matching TRBD2. CDR1 is SGHNT and CDR2 is YYREEE in the germline V gene (reference sequence). The CDR3 is 17 residues long. The ends lost 3 bases at V and 4 bases at J; junction bases unmatched: 6. CDR3 sequence (DNA): TGTGCCAGCAGCTCCAGACTAGCGGGAGGGTTATACAATGAGCAGTTCTTC. Amino acid sequence: CASSSRLAGGLYNEQFF.

This clone was detected only a few times. The genes are TRBV7-9 and TRBJ2-2, with D possibly matching TRBD2 (5 bases). The CDR3 has 17 amino acids. Germline values: CDR1 SEHNR, CDR2 FQNEAQ (reference sequence). V was trimmed by 0 bases and J by 4 bases, leaving 15 bases between them. For the CDR3, the DNA is TGTGCCAGCAGCTTAGCGCAAGGATTAGCGCCCACCGGGGAGCTGTTTTTT. It encodes CASSLAQGLAPTGELFF.

This clone appeared a few times. The same CDR3 arises from other DNA sequences in this sample as well. V and J are TRBV4-3 and TRBJ2-7, with D hard to call. The CDR3 sequence is 15 residues long. Deletions cut 0 bases from V and 4 bases from J, with 13 bases between. The germline V gene has CDR1 LGHNA and CDR2 YSLEER. Here the CDR3 reads CASSQDRASLYEQYF. In DNA, the CDR3 is TGCGCCAGCAGCCAAGATCGGGCTTCCTTGTACGAGCAGTACTTC.

A remark on this clone: One end of the junction is discordant with germline, which a read error may explain. The chain joins TRBV7-7 to TRBJ2-5; 14 bases line up with TRBD2. The V gene's germline CDR1 is SSHAT and CDR2 FNYEAQ (reference sequence). The CDR3 is made up of 16 amino acids. CDR3 region: CASSSGTSGSGETQYF. CDR3 bases: TGTGCTAGCAGCTCAGGGACTAGCGGGAGCGGGGAGACCCAGTACTTC.

The chain combines TRBV9 with TRBJ1-1; D is unresolved. V was trimmed by 4 bases and J by 1 base, leaving 14 bases between them. Germline V lookup: CDR1 SGDLS, CDR2 YYNGEE. CDR3 length: 15 residues. The CDR3 protein is CASSPTVLGNTEAFF. CDR3 coding DNA: TGTGCCAGCAGCCCGACGGTCCTAGGGAACACTGAAGCTTTCTTT. The full variable domain, completed using reference TRBV9 and TRBJ1-1, is DSGVTQTPKHLITATGQRVTLRCSPRSGDLSVYWYQQSLDQGLQFLIQYYNGEERAKGNILERFSAQQFPDLHSELNLSSLELGDSALYFCASSPTVLGNTEAFFGQGTRLTVV.

J is TRBJ1-1 and V is TRBV4-3; 10 nucleotides line up with TRBD1. This CDR3 region has 15 residues. CDR1 and CDR2 from the germline V gene are LGHNA and YSLEER. With V trimmed by 1 base and J by 5 bases, 4 bases remained unmatched. The CDR3, as DNA: TGCGCCAGCAGCCAAGGATCGGACAGGGGGACTGAAGCTTTCTTT. As protein: CASSQGSDRGTEAFF.

The rearrangement uses TRBV7-8 and TRBJ2-7; D gene uncertain. Germline assignment: CDR1 SGHVS and CDR2 FQNEAQ. CDR3 length equals 12 residues. The V end lost 5 bases, the J end lost 9 bases, and 14 bases lay between the germline ends. In DNA, the CDR3 is TGTGCCAGCAGCCTTATGCCGGACGGGCAGTACTTC. It codes for CASSLMPDGQYF. Supplemented by reference TRBV7-8 and TRBJ2-7, the full variable domain reads GAGVSQSPRYKVAKRGQDVALRCDPISGHVSLFWYQQALGQGPEFLTYFQNEAQLDKSGLPSDRFFAERPEGSVSTLKIQRTQQEDSAVYLCASSLMPDGQYFGPGTRLTVT.

The V gene is TRBV9, the J gene TRBJ2-7, with D perhaps matching TRBD1 (6 bases). V lost 3 bases and J lost 1, with 11 bases in between. The germline V gene has CDR1 SGDLS and CDR2 YYNGEE. This CDR3 comprises 14 residues. CDR3 bases: TGTGCCAGCAGCGACGGGACAAGATCCTACGAGCAGTACTTC. As protein: CASSDGTRSYEQYF. Combining the CDR3 with reference TRBV9 and TRBJ2-7 gives the whole variable domain DSGVTQTPKHLITATGQRVTLRCSPRSGDLSVYWYQQSLDQGLQFLIQYYNGEERAKGNILERFSAQQFPDLHSELNLSSLELGDSALYFCASSDGTRSYEQYFGPGTRLTVT.

The rearrangement uses TRBV5-1 and TRBJ2-7; D may be TRBD1 or TRBD2 (7 bases each). Trimming took 0 bases from V and 6 from J, leaving 13 bases between them. Germline-derived CDR1 and CDR2 are SGHRS and YFSETQ. This CDR3 comprises 14 residues. The DNA of the CDR3 is TGCGCCAGCAGCTTGGCGGGCAGGGGGGGCGAGCAGTACTTC. It codes for CASSLAGRGGEQYF.

The V gene is TRBV28, the J gene TRBJ2-5, with 8 positions matching TRBD2. Germline-derived CDR1 and CDR2 are MDHEN and SYDVKM. V dropped 5 bases and J dropped 2; count of bases not matched to a gene: 10. The CDR3 contains 16 residues. CDR3 DNA sequence: TGTGCCAGCAGTGTCATAGGACTAGCTTCGCAAGAGACCCAGTACTTC. Protein: CASSVIGLASQETQYF.

V and J are TRBV7-8 and TRBJ1-2, with TRBD1 matching over 9 bases. V gave up 5 bases and J gave up 8 bases; unmatched junction bases: 12. This CDR3 is 15 amino acids long. Germline V lookup: CDR1 SGHVS, CDR2 FQNEAQ. The CDR3 coding sequence is TGTGCCAGCAGCACCCCGGGACAGGGTGTGCAGGGCTACACCTTC. Its protein is CASSTPGQGVQGYTF.

The DNA for the CDR3 is TGTGCCAGCAGCCTAGGACTGGTAGAGCAGTTCTTC. Translating gives CASSLGLVEQFF. The rearrangement links TRBV11-2 to TRBJ2-1; tentative D call: TRBD2 (5 bases). CDR1 is SGHAT, CDR2 FQNNGV, per germline. The CDR3 consists of 12 residues. Trimming pared 5 bases from V and 10 bases from J, leaving 12 bases between.

This chain uses TRBV7-2 with TRBJ1-2; D is perhaps TRBD1 (6 bases). CDR1 is SGHTA and CDR2 is FQGNSA in the germline V gene. Trimming shortened V by 4 bases and J by 0 bases, and 12 bases separated the two germline ends. This CDR3 is built from 15 residues. For the CDR3, the DNA is TGTGCCAGCAGCTCCGGGAGGGACACTAACTATGGCTACACCTTC. Protein product: CASSSGRDTNYGYTF.

J is TRBJ1-2 and V is TRBV2; D perhaps matches TRBD1 (5 bases). Germline V gene data show CDR1 as SNHLY and CDR2 as FYNNEI. Trimming shortened V by 8 bases and J by 0 bases, and 13 bases separated the two germline ends. The CDR3 length is 14 residues. Written as DNA, the CDR3 is TGTGCCAGCTTTAGGGACGTAGCTAACTATGGCTACACCTTC. It translates to CASFRDVANYGYTF.

The chain joins TRBV7-6 to TRBJ2-5; possible D gene TRBD1, 6 bases. There are 15 residues in the CDR3. The germline V and J ends were trimmed by 2 bases and 4 bases, with 14 bases remaining between them. Germline CDR1 and CDR2: SGHVS and FNYEAQ. The CDR3 nucleotides are TGTGCCAGCAGCTTATCAGCAGGGGAGAGAGAGACCCAGTACTTC. Encoded protein: CASSLSAGERETQYF.

The J gene is TRBJ2-3, the V gene TRBV4-2; no reliable D call. Trimming left V 0 bases short and J 5 bases short, with 6 bases between. The CDR3 has 13 amino acids. Germline-derived CDR1 and CDR2 are LGHNA and YNFKEQ. CDR3 protein: CASSQDPIDTQYF. Here the CDR3 DNA reads TGTGCCAGCAGCCAAGATCCAATAGATACGCAGTATTTT.

V is TRBV7-2 and J is TRBJ1-2; TRBD1 is a possible D gene (5 bases). CDR1 and CDR2 from the germline V gene are SGHTA and FQGNSA. The CDR3 contains 14 residues. Trimming took off 5 bases at V and 4 bases at J, with 14 bases between the two ends. CDR3 region: CASSPPGGIYGYTF. In DNA form, the CDR3 reads TGTGCCAGCAGCCCCCCGGGGGGGATCTATGGCTACACCTTC.